This T cell receptor (beta chain) appears in the sequencing data of a study of cytotoxic CD8 clonotypes in ibrutinib-treated CLL. Across the whole study: Across samples, productive templates numbered 250,000 to 300,000 and productive rearrangements reached 75,000 to 100,000 on average.

Overall study results and limits: Baseline levels of clonality went above those of age-matched healthy donors and moved with circulating CD8+ T-cell counts. Public clonotypes proved infrequent, and on treatment they shrank or remained steady.

The table came from immunoSEQ multiplex PCR; TCRdb's copy has only in-frame clones and leaves some out. The data show some 23,000 clones, around two thirds seen once. This clone was observed a handful of times. Its target is unknown. Trimming shortened V by 6 bases and J by 5 bases, and 4 bases separated the two germline ends. The germline gives CDR1 MNHNY, CDR2 SVGAGI (reference sequence). The CDR3 runs 10 residues. The clonotype originates from a human donor with chronic lymphocytic leukemia. Sample: PBMCs, taken at disease progression, from a patient treated with ibrutinib. The chain carries TRBV6-6 and TRBJ1-1; no clear D gene. The CDR3 reads CASRRTEAFF. CDR3 coding DNA: TGTGCCAGCAGGAGAACTGAAGCTTTCTTT.